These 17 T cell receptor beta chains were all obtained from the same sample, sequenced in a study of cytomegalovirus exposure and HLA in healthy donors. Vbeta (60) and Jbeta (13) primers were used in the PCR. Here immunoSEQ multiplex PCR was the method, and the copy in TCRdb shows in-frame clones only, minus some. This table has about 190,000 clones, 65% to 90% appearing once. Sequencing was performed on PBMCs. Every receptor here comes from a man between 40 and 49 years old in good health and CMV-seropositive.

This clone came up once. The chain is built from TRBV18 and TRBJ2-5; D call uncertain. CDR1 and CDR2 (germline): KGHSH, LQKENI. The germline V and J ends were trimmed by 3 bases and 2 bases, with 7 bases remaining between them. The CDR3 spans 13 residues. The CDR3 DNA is TGTGCCAGCTCACCGAACTATCAAGAGACCCAGTACTTC. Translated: CASSPNYQETQYF.

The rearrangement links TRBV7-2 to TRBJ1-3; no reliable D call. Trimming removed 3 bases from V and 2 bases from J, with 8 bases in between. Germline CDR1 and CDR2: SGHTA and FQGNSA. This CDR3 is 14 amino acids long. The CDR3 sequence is CASSFSGTGNTIYF. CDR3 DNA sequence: TGTGCCAGCAGCTTCTCGGGGACTGGAAACACCATATATTTT.

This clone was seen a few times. CDR3 region: CASSSSREQFF. DNA of the CDR3: TGTGCCAGCAGCTCCTCTCGGGAGCAGTTCTTC. The genes are TRBV7-2 and TRBJ2-1; D is unresolved. Between the trimmed V and J ends, which lost 4 bases and 10 bases, there was a span of 8 bases. This CDR3 has 11 residues. Per germline, CDR1 SGHTA and CDR2 FQGNSA.

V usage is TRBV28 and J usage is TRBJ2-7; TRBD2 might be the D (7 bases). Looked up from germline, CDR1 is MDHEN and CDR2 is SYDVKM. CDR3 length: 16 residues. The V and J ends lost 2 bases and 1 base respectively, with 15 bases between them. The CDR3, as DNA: TGTGCCAGCAGTTTACCCTGGGGAGGGGGATCCTACGAGCAGTACTTC. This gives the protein CASSLPWGGGSYEQYF. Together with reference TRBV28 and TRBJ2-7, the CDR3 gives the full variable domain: DVKVTQSSRYLVKRTGEKVFLECVQDMDHENMFWYRQDPGLGLRLIYFSYDVKMKEKGDIPEGYSVSREKKERFSLILESASTNQTSMYLCASSLPWGGGSYEQYFGPGTRLTVT.

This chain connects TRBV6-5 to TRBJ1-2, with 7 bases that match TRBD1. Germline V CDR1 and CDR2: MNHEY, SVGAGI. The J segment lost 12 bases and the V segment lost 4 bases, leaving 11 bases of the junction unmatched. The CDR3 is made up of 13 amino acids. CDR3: CASSSTGALGHTF. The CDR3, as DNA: TGTGCCAGCAGTTCCACAGGGGCGTTGGGGCACACCTTC.

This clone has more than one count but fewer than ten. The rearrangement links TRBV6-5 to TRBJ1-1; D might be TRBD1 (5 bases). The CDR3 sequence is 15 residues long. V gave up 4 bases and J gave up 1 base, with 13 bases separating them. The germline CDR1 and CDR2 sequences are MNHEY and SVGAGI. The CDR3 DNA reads TGTGCCAGCAGTTGGGCACAGGTCGAGAACACTGAAGCTTTCTTT. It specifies CASSWAQVENTEAFF.

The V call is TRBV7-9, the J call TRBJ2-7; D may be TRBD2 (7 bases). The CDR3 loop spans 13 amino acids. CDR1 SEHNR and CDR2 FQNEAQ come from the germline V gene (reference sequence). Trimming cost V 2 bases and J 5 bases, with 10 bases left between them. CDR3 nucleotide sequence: TGTGCCAGCAGCTTACCGGGGGGCCACGAGCAGTACTTC. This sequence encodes CASSLPGGHEQYF. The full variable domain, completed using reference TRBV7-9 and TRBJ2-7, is DTGVSQNPRHKITKRGQNVTFRCDPISEHNRLYWYRQTLGQGPEFLTYFQNEAQLEKSRLLSDRFSAERPKGSFSTLEIQRTEQGDSAMYLCASSLPGGHEQYFGPGTRLTVT.

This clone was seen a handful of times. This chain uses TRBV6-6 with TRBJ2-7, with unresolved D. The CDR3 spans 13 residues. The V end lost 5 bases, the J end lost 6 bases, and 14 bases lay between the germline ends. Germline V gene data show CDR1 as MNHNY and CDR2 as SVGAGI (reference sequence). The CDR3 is CASSLTPRREQYF. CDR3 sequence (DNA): TGTGCCAGCAGTCTAACCCCCCGCCGCGAGCAGTACTTC.

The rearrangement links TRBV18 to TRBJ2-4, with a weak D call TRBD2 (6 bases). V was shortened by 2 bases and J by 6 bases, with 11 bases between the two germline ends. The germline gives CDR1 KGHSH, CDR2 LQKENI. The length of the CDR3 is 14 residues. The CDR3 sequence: CASSPGQGGNIQYF. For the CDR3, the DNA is TGTGCCAGCTCACCAGGCCAGGGAGGAAACATTCAGTACTTC. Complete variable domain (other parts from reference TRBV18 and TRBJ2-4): NAGVMQNPRHLVRRRGQEARLRCSPMKGHSHVYWYRQLPEEGLKFMVYLQKENIIDESGMPKERFSAEFPKEGPSILRIQQVVRGDSAAYFCASSPGQGGNIQYFGAGTRLSVL.

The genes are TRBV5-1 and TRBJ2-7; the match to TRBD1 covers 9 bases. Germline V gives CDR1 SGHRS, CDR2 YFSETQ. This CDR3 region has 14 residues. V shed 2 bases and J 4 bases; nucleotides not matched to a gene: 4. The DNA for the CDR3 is TGCGCCAGCAGCTTCTCGGGACAGGGTTACGAGCAGTACTTC. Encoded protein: CASSFSGQGYEQYF.

Written as DNA, the CDR3 is TGTGCCAGCAGCTTGGGACTGTTAACCGGGGAGCTGTTTTTT. Its translation is CASSLGLLTGELFF. The chain employs TRBV5-4 and TRBJ2-2; D remains ambiguous. Trimming removed 0 bases at V and 5 bases at J, with 8 bases between. Germline CDR1 SGHNT, CDR2 YYREEE (reference sequence). The CDR3 runs to 14 residues.

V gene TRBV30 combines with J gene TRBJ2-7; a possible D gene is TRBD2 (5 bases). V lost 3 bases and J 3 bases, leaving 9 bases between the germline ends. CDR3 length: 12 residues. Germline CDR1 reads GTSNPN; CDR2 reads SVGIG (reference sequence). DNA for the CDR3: TGTGCCTGGAGCCCTACTAGCTACGAGCAGTACTTC. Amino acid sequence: CAWSPTSYEQYF.

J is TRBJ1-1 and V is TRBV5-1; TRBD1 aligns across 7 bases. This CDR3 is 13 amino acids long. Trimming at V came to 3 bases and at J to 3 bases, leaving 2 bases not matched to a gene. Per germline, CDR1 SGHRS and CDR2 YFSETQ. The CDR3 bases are TGCGCCAGCAGCTCACAGGGGCACACTGAAGCTTTCTTT. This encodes CASSSQGHTEAFF.

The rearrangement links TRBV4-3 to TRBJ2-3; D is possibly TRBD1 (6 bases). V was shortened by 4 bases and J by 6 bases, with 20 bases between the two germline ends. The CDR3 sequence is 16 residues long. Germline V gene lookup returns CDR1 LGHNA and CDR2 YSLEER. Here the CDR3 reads CASSRTLGTWFDTQYF. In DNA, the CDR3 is TGCGCCAGCAGCCGTACCCTCGGGACATGGTTTGATACGCAGTATTTT.

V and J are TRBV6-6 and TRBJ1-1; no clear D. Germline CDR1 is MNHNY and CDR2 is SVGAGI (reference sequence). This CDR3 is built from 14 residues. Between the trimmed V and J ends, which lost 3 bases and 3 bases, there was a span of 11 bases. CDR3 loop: CASSYIPRDTEAFF. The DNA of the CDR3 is TGTGCCAGCAGTTATATACCACGGGACACTGAAGCTTTCTTT.

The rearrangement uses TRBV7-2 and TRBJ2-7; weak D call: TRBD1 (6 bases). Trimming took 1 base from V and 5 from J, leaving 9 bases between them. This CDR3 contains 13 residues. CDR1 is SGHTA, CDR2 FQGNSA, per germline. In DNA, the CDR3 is TGTGCCAGCAGCTTAGTACAGGGCCACGAGCAGTACTTC. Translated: CASSLVQGHEQYF.

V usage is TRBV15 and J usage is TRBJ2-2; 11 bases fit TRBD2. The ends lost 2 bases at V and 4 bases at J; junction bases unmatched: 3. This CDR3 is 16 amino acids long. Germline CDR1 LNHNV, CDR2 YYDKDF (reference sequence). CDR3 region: CATSRPGTSGTGELFF. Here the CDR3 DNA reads TGTGCCACCAGCAGACCCGGGACTAGCGGCACCGGGGAGCTGTTTTTT.